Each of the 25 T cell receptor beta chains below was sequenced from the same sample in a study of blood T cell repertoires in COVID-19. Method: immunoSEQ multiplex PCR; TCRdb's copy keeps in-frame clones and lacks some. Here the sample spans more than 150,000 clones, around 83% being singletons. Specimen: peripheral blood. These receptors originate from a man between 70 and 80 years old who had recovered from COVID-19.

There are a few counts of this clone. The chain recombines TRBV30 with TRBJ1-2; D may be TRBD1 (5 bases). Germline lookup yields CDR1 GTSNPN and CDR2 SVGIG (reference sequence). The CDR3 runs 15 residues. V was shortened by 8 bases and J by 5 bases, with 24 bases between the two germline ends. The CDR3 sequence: CAGGSDGQGIYGYTF. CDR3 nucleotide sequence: TGTGCCGGCGGATCTGACGGTCAGGGAATTTATGGCTACACCTTC.

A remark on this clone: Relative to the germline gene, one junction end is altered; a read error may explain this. The CDR3 region has the DNA TGTGCCAGCAGCCTAACGAGACTAGCGGGAAATTTGTGGTTC. It codes for CASSLTRLAGNLWF. The chain joins TRBV11-2 to TRBJ2-4, with 11 bases matching TRBD2. Germline-derived CDR1 and CDR2 are SGHAT and FQNNGV. The CDR3 covers 14 residues.

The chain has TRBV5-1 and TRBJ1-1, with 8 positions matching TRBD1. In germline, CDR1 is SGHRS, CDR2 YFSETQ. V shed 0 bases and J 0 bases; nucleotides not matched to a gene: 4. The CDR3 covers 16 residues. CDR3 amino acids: CASSLGQGRVNTEAFF. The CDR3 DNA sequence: TGCGCCAGCAGCTTGGGACAGGGGCGGGTGAACACTGAAGCTTTCTTT.

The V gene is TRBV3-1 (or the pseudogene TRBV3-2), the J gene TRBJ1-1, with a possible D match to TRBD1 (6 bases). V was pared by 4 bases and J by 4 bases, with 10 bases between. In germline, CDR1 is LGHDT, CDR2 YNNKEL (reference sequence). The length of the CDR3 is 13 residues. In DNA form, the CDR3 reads TGTGCCAGCAGCCCGAGGGGGTTCACTGAAGCTTTCTTT. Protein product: CASSPRGFTEAFF.

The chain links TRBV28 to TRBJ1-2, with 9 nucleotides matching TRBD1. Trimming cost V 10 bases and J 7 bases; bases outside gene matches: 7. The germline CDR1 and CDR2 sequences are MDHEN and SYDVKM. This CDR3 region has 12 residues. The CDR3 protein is CATAGTGIGYTF. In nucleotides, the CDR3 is TGTGCCACCGCCGGGACAGGGATTGGCTACACCTTC.

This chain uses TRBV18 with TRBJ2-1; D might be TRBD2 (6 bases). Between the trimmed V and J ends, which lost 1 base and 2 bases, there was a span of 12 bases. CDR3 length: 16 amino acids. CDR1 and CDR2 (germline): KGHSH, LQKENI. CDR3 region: CASSPLTVAAYNEQFF. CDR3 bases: TGTGCCAGCTCACCACTGACTGTAGCGGCCTACAATGAGCAGTTCTTC.

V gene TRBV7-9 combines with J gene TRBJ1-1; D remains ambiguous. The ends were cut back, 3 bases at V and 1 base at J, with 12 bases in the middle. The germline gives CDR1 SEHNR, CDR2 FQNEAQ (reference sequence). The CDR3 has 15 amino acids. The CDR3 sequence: CASSFSGSQNTEAFF. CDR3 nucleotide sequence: TGTGCCAGCAGCTTTTCGGGTTCGCAGAACACTGAAGCTTTCTTT.

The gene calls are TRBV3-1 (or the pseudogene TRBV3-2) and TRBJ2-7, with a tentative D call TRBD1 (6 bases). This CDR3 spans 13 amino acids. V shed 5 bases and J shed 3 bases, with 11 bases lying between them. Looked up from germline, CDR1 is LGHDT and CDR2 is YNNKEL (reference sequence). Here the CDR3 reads CASSFGQLYEQYF. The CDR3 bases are TGTGCCAGCAGCTTCGGACAGCTCTACGAGCAGTACTTC.

The CDR3 region is CASSWGTGANVLTF. The CDR3, as DNA: TGTGCCAGTAGTTGGGGGACAGGGGCCAACGTCCTGACTTTC. V is TRBV19 and J is TRBJ2-6; TRBD1 is a possible D gene (6 bases). Trimming cost V 5 bases and J 4 bases, with 9 bases left between them. CDR1 is LNHDA, CDR2 SQIVND, per germline (reference sequence). The CDR3 is 14 amino acids.

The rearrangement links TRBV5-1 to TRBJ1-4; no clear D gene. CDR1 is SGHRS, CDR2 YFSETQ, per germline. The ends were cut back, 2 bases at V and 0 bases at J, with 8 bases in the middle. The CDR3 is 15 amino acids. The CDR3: CASSFGDATNEKLFF. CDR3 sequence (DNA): TGCGCCAGCAGCTTCGGGGATGCAACTAATGAAAAACTGTTTTTT. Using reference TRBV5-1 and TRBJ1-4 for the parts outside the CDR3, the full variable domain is KAGVTQTPRYLIKTRGQQVTLSCSPISGHRSVSWYQQTPGQGLQFLFEYFSETQRNKGNFPGRFSGRQFSNSRSEMNVSTLELGDSALYLCASSFGDATNEKLFFGSGTQLSVL.

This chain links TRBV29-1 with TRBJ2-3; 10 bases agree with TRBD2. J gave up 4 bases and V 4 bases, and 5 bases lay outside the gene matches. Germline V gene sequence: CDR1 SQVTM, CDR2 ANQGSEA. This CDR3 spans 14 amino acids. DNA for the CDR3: TGCAGCGTTGGGGGAGCGGGAGGGGCAGATACGCAGTATTTT. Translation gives CSVGGAGGADTQYF.

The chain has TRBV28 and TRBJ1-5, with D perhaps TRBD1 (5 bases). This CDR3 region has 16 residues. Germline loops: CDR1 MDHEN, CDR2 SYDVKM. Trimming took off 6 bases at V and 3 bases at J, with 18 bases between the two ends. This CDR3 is CASRLEQAHLNQPQHF. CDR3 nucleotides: TGTGCCAGCAGACTTGAACAGGCCCACCTCAATCAGCCCCAGCATTTT.

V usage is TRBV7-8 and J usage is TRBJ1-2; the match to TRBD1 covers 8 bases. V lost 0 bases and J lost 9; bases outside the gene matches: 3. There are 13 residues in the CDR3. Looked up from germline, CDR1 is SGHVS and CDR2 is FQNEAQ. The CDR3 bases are TGTGCCAGCAGCTTAGCGTGGGACAGGAGCTACACCTTC. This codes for CASSLAWDRSYTF. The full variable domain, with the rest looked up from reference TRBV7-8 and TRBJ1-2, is GAGVSQSPRYKVAKRGQDVALRCDPISGHVSLFWYQQALGQGPEFLTYFQNEAQLDKSGLPSDRFFAERPEGSVSTLKIQRTQQEDSAVYLCASSLAWDRSYTFGSGTRLTVV.

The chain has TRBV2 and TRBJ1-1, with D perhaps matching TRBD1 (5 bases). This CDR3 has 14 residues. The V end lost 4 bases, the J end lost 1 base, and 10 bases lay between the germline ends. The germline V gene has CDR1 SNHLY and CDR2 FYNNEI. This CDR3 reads CASSGGHSNTEAFF. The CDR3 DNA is TGTGCCAGCAGTGGCGGACACTCGAACACTGAAGCTTTCTTT.

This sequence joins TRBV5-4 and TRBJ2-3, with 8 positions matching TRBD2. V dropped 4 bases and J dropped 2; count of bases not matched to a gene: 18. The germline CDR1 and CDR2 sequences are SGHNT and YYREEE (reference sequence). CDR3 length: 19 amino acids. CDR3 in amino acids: CASSPPLGLLAEFTDTQYF. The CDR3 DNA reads TGTGCCAGCAGCCCCCCTCTGGGCTTACTAGCGGAGTTCACAGATACGCAGTATTTT.

This CDR3 reads CASSTSDAGLAINEQFF. The CDR3 DNA reads TGCGCCAGCAGCACCAGTGACGCGGGGCTAGCGATCAATGAGCAGTTCTTC. J is TRBJ2-1 and V is TRBV10-1, with a weak D call TRBD2 (6 bases). Per germline, CDR1 WNHNN and CDR2 SYGVQD (reference sequence). This CDR3 contains 17 residues. Trimming removed 6 bases at V and 6 bases at J, with 24 bases between.

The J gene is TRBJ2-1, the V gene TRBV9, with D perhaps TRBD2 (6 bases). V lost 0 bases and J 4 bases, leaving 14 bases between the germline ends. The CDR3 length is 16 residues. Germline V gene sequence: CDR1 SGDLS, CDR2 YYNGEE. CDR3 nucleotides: TGTGCCAGCAGCGTAGGGGTCGGGAGTCTATACAATGAGCAGTTCTTC. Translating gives CASSVGVGSLYNEQFF.

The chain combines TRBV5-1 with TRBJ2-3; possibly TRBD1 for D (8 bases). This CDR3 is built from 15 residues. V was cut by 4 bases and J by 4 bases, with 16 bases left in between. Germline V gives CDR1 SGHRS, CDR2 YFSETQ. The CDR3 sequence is CASSRTGGDADTQYF. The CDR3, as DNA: TGCGCCAGCAGCAGAACAGGGGGGGATGCAGATACGCAGTATTTT. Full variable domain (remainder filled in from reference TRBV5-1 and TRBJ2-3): KAGVTQTPRYLIKTRGQQVTLSCSPISGHRSVSWYQQTPGQGLQFLFEYFSETQRNKGNFPGRFSGRQFSNSRSEMNVSTLELGDSALYLCASSRTGGDADTQYFGPGTRLTVL.

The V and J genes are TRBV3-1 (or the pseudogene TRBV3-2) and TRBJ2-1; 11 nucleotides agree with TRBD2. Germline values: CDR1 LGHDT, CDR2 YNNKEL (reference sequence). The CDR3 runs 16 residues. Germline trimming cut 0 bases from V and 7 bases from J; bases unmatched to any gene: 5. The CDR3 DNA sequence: TGTGCCAGCAGCCAAGAGATAACTAGCGGGAGTAATGAGCAGTTCTTC. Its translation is CASSQEITSGSNEQFF.

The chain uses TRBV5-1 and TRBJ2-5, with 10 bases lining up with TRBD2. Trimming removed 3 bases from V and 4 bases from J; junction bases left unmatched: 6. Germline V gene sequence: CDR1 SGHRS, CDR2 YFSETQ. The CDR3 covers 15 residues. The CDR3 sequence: CASSSAGGTVETQYF. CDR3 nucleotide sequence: TGCGCCAGCAGCTCAGCGGGAGGGACTGTAGAGACCCAGTACTTC.

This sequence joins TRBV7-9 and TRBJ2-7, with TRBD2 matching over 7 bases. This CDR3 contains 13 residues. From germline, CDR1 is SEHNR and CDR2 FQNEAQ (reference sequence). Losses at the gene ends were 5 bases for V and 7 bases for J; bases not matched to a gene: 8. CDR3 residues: CASSRREGLEQYF. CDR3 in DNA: TGTGCCAGCAGCCGGAGGGAGGGATTGGAGCAGTACTTC.

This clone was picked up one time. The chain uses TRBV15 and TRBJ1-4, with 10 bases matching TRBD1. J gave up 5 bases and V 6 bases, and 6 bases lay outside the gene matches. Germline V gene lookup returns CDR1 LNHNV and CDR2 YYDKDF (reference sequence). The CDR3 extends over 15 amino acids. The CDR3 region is CATSTEGQGNEKLFF. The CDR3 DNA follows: TGTGCCACCAGTACAGAGGGACAGGGGAATGAAAAACTGTTTTTT.

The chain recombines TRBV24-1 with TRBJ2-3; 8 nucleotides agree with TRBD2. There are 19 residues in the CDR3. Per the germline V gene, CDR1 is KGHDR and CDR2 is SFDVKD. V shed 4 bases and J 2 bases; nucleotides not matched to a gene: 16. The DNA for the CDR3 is TGTGCCACCAGTGACCCCGCAACCTCGGGACTAGGTCTCACAGATACGCAGTATTTT. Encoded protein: CATSDPATSGLGLTDTQYF.

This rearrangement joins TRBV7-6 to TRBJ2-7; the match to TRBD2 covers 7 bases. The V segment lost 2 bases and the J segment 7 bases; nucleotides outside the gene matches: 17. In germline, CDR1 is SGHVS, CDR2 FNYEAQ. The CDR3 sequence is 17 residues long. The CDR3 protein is CASSLPAGLAANEEQYF. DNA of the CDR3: TGTGCCAGCAGCTTACCGGCTGGGCTAGCGGCAAATGAAGAGCAGTACTTC.

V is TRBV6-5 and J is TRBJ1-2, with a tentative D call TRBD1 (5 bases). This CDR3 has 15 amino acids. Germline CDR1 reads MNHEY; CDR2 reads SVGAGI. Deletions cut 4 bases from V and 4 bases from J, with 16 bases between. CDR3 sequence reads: CASSSPRQNSYGYTF. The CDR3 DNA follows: TGTGCCAGCAGTTCGCCTCGACAGAACTCCTATGGCTACACCTTC.